This TCR beta chain was observed in a study of blood T cell repertoires in COVID-19. Study as a whole: COVID-19 samples, acute and convalescent, were from the United States, Italy and Spain. The cDNA or gDNA used as material had been derived from T cells, B-cell-depleted T cells, or PBMCs.

CDR3 length: 13 residues. Germline V gives CDR1 LGHDT, CDR2 YNNKEL (reference sequence). V lost 4 bases, J lost 3 bases, and 9 bases lay in between. Authors' methods: Reference gene primer amplification in the assay estimated nucleated cell counts. This table comes from immunoSEQ multiplex PCR, and its TCRdb copy is limited to in-frame clones, with some not included. V and J calls and clone size are copied from that table; D and trimming were computed from the DNA. The profile covers around 70,000 clones, with 70% to 90% appearing a single time and roughly 4% taken by the ten largest. The sample comprised peripheral blood. This chain links TRBV3-1 (or the pseudogene TRBV3-2) with TRBJ1-2; weak D call: TRBD1 (6 bases). The receptor's source is a man in his fifties with acute or convalescent COVID-19. The CDR3 DNA is TGTGCCAGCAGCCCAGGGGCCCACTATGGCTACACCTTC. Protein: CASSPGAHYGYTF.